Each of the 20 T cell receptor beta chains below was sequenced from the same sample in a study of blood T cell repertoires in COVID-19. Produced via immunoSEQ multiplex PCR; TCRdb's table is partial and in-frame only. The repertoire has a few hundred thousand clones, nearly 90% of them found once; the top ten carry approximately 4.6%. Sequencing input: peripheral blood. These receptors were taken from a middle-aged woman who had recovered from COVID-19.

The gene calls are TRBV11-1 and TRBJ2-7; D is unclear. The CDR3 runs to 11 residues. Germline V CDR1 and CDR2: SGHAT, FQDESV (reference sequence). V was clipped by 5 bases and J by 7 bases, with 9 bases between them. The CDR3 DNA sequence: TGTGCCAGCAGCCCGTCAGAAGAGCAGTACTTC. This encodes CASSPSEEQYF.

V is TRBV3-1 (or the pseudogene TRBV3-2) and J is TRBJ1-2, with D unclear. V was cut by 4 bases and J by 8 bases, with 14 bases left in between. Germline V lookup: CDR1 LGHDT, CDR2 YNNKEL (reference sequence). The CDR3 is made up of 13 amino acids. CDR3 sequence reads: CASSPDHREGYTF. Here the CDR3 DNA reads TGTGCCAGCAGCCCAGATCATCGAGAAGGCTACACCTTC.

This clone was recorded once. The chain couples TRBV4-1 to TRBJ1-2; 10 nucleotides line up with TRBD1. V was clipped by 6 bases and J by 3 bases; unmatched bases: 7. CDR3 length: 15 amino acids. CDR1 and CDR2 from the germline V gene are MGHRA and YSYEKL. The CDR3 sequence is CASRSGTGDDYGYTF. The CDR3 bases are TGCGCCAGCAGGTCCGGGACAGGGGATGACTATGGCTACACCTTC.

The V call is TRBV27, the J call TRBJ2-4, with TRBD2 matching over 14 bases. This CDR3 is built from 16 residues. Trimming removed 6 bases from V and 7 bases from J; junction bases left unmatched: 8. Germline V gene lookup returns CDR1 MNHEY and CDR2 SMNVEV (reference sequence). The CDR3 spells CASSARLAGGKNIQYF. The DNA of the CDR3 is TGTGCCAGCAGCGCCAGACTAGCGGGAGGGAAGAACATTCAGTACTTC.

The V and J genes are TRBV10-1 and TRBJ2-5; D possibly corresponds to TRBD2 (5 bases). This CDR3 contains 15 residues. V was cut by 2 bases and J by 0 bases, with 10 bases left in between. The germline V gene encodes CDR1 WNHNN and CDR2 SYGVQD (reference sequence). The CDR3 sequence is CASSEEGRYQETQYF. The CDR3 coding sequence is TGCGCCAGCAGTGAGGAGGGCAGGTACCAAGAGACCCAGTACTTC.

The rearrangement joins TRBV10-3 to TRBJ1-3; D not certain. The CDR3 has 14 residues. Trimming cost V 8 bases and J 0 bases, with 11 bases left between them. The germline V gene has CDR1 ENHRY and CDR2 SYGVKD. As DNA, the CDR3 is TGTGCCATCGGGGAGGAGATCTCTGGAAACACCATATATTTT. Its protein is CAIGEEISGNTIYF.

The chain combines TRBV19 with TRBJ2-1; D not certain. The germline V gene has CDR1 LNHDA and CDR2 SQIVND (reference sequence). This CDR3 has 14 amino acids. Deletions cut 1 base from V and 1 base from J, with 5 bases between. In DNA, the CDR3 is TGTGCCAGTAGTATAGGGAGTTCCTACAATGAGCAGTTCTTC. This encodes CASSIGSSYNEQFF.

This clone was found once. DNA for the CDR3: TGTGCCAGCAGTTTACAGGGGACTAATGAAAAACTGTTTTTT. Protein: CASSLQGTNEKLFF. The rearrangement joins TRBV27 to TRBJ1-4, with D maybe TRBD1 (6 bases). CDR1 and CDR2 from the germline V gene are MNHEY and SMNVEV (reference sequence). Trimming cost V 2 bases and J 2 bases, with 6 bases left between them. The CDR3 is 14 amino acids.

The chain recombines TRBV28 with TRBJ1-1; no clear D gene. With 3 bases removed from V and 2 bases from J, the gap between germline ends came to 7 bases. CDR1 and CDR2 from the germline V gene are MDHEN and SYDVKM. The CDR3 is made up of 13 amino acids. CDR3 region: CASSLVGNTEAFF. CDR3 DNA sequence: TGTGCCAGCAGTTTGGTCGGTAACACTGAAGCTTTCTTT.

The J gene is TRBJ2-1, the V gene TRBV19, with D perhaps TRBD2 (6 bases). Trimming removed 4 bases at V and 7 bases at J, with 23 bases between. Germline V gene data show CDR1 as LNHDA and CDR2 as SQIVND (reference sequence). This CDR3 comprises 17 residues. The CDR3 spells CASSKMPFSGDLNEQFF. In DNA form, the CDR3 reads TGTGCCAGTAGTAAGATGCCTTTTAGCGGTGACTTGAATGAGCAGTTCTTC.

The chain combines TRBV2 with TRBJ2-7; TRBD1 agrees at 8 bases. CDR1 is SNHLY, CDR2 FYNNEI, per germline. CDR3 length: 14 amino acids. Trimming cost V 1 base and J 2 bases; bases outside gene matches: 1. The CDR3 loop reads CASSEGTGPYEQYF. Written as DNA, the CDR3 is TGTGCCAGCAGTGAAGGGACAGGGCCCTACGAGCAGTACTTC.

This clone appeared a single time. In DNA form, the CDR3 reads TGCGCCAGCAGCTCGCTAGCGGGGACTACAGATACGCAGTATTTT. Its translation: CASSSLAGTTDTQYF. This chain connects TRBV5-1 to TRBJ2-3; TRBD2 matches at 9 bases. The CDR3 has 15 amino acids. Unmatched junction bases numbered 5, after V lost 3 bases and J lost 3 bases. Per the germline V gene, CDR1 is SGHRS and CDR2 is YFSETQ. Looking up the rest from reference TRBV5-1 and TRBJ2-3 gives the full variable domain: KAGVTQTPRYLIKTRGQQVTLSCSPISGHRSVSWYQQTPGQGLQFLFEYFSETQRNKGNFPGRFSGRQFSNSRSEMNVSTLELGDSALYLCASSSLAGTTDTQYFGPGTRLTVL.

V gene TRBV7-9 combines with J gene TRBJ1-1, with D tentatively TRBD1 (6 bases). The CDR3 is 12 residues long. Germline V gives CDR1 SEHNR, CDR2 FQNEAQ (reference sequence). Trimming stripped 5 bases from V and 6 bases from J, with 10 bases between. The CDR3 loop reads CASSPRQAEAFF. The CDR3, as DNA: TGTGCCAGCAGCCCAAGACAGGCTGAAGCTTTCTTT.

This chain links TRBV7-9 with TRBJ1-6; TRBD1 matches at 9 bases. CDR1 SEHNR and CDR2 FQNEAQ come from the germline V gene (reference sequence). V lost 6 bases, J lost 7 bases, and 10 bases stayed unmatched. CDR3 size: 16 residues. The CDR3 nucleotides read TGTGCCAGCAGGGGACAGGGATGGGGGACAAATTCACCCCTCCACTTT. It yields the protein CASRGQGWGTNSPLHF.

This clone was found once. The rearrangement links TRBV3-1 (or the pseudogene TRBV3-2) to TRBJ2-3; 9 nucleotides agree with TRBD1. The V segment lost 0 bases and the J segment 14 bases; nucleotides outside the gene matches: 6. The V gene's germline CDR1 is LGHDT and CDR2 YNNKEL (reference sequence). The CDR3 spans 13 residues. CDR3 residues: CASSQESGTGWYF. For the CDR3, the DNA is TGTGCCAGCAGCCAAGAATCCGGGACAGGGTGGTATTTT.

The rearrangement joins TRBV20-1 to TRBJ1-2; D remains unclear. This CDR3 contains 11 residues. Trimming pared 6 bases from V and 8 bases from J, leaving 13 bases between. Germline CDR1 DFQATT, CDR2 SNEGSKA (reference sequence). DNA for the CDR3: TGCAGTGCGAGGCCGGGTCCCGGCTACACCTTC. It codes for CSARPGPGYTF.

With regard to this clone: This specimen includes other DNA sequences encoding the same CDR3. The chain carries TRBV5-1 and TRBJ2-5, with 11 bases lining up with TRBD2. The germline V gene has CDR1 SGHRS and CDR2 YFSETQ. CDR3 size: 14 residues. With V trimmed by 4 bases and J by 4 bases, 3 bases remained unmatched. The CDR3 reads CASSTGTSGETQYF. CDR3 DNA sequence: TGCGCCAGCAGCACGGGGACTAGCGGAGAGACCCAGTACTTC. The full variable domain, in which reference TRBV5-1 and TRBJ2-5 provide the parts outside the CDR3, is KAGVTQTPRYLIKTRGQQVTLSCSPISGHRSVSWYQQTPGQGLQFLFEYFSETQRNKGNFPGRFSGRQFSNSRSEMNVSTLELGDSALYLCASSTGTSGETQYFGPGTRLLVL.

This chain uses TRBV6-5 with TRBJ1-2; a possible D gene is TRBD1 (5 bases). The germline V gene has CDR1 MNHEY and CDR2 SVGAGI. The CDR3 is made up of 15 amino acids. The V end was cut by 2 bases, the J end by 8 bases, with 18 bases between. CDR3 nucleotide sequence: TGTGCCAGCAGTTACAATTATGGGGAGGGGAAAGGCTACACCTTC. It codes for CASSYNYGEGKGYTF.

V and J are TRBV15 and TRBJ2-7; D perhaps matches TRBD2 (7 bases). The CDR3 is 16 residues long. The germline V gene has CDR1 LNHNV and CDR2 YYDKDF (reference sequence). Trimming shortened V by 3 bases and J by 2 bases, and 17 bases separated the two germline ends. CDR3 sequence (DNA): TGTGCCACCAGCAGGGTCCGAGAGGGGGGGGCCTACGAGCAGTACTTC. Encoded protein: CATSRVREGGAYEQYF. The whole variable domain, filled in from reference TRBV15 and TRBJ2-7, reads DAMVIQNPRYQVTQFGKPVTLSCSQTLNHNVMYWYQQKSSQAPKLLFHYYDKDFNNEADTPDNFQSRRPNTSFCFLDIRSPGLGDTAMYLCATSRVREGGAYEQYFGPGTRLTVT.

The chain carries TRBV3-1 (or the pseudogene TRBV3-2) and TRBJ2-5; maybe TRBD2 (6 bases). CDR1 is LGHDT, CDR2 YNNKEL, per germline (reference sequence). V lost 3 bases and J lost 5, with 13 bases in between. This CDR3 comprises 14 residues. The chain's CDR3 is CASSQGGGGETQYF. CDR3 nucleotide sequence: TGTGCCAGCAGCCAGGGGGGAGGCGGGGAGACCCAGTACTTC.